This TCR beta chain was found in a study of cytomegalovirus exposure and HLA in healthy donors. Overall study results and limits: An analysis was carried out at a later point. It showed that HLA-associated TCR beta chains were more clonally expanded than equally common non-associated chains.

With 60 Vbeta and 13 Jbeta primers, the PCR was carried out. Assay: immunoSEQ multiplex PCR; the TCRdb copy retains only in-frame clones and omits some. The table includes about 130,000 clones, 65% to 85% detected once. Turning to this clone: Antigen: not known.

This sequence was found in a woman in her thirties or forties in good health and CMV-seronegative. The sequenced sample consisted of PBMCs.

DNA for the CDR3: TGTGCCAGTAGTCTCGTCCGGACAGAGATTTATTCACCCCTCCACTTT. It codes for CASSLVRTEIYSPLHF. This chain connects TRBV19 to TRBJ1-6, with D possibly TRBD1 on 6 matching bases. CDR1 is LNHDA and CDR2 is SQIVND in the germline V gene (reference sequence). Trimming left V 5 bases short and J 8 bases short, with 19 bases between. This CDR3 has 16 residues.